This paragraph reports one T cell receptor (beta chain). This sample stems from a study of blood T cell repertoires in COVID-19. With V trimmed by 3 bases and J by 5 bases, 15 bases remained unmatched. From germline, CDR1 is KGHSH and CDR2 LQKENI. The CDR3 length is 17 residues. The table came from immunoSEQ multiplex PCR; TCRdb's copy has only in-frame clones and leaves some out. The profile shows some 260,000 clones, about 88% of them singletons. The sample was peripheral blood. The sequence derives from a woman in her thirties or forties who had recovered from COVID-19. The chain joins TRBV18 to TRBJ2-5, with 7 bases identical to TRBD2. This chain's CDR3 is CASSPGASGMNKETQYF. The CDR3 DNA follows: TGTGCCAGCTCACCGGGAGCTAGCGGTATGAACAAGGAGACCCAGTACTTC.